These 20 T cell receptor beta chains were all obtained from the same sample, sequenced in a study of graft-versus-host responses after intestinal transplantation. These receptors have no identified antigens. TCRdb's copy holds only in-frame clones and misses some; the assay was immunoSEQ multiplex PCR. The data hold about 85,000 clones, with under 95% observed a single time. The sample was unstimulated CD8+ T cells sorted from spleen or lymph node cells, taken before transplant. These receptors were taken from a human donor who was the organ donor for an intestinal transplant.

This clone was seen a few times. The chain couples TRBV6-5 to TRBJ2-5; TRBD2 might be the D (6 bases). V was trimmed by 1 base and J by 1 base, leaving 7 bases between them. The CDR3 consists of 14 residues. Per germline, CDR1 MNHEY and CDR2 SVGAGI. The CDR3, as DNA: TGTGCCAGCAGTTACTTGGGGGGCCAAGAGACCCAGTACTTC. It yields the protein CASSYLGGQETQYF.

The chain recombines TRBV4-1 with TRBJ2-1; possible D gene TRBD1, 6 bases. Germline CDR1 MGHRA, CDR2 YSYEKL. This CDR3 contains 17 residues. V lost 2 bases to trimming and J lost 7 bases, with 21 bases between them. DNA of the CDR3: TGCGCCAGCAGCCAACTAAAAGTCCCACCGGACAGTAATGAGCAGTTCTTC. Translating gives CASSQLKVPPDSNEQFF.

The rearrangement joins TRBV7-9 to TRBJ2-3, with 7 nucleotides matching TRBD2. CDR3 length equals 14 residues. V lost 11 bases to trimming and J lost 1 base; unmatched junction nucleotides: 9. Germline V gene lookup returns CDR1 SEHNR and CDR2 FQNEAQ (reference sequence). This CDR3 reads CAFGEGGGTDTQYF. DNA for the CDR3: TGTGCCTTCGGGGAGGGTGGTGGCACAGATACGCAGTATTTT.

V and J are TRBV19 and TRBJ2-7, with a weak D call TRBD1 (6 bases). Germline V lookup: CDR1 LNHDA, CDR2 SQIVND (reference sequence). The V and J ends lost 2 bases and 2 bases respectively, with 10 bases between them. The CDR3 spans 14 residues. This CDR3 reads CASSIWTDAYEQYF. The CDR3 DNA reads TGTGCCAGTAGTATATGGACAGACGCCTACGAGCAGTACTTC.

This rearrangement joins TRBV6-1 to TRBJ2-7; no clear D gene. V was cut by 0 bases and J by 6 bases, with 21 bases left in between. Germline V gene sequence: CDR1 MNHNS, CDR2 SASEGT. CDR3 length: 17 amino acids. CDR3 in amino acids: CASSEALRVGGSPEQYF. For the CDR3, the DNA is TGTGCCAGCAGTGAAGCGCTTAGGGTCGGCGGTTCTCCCGAGCAGTACTTC.

This sequence joins TRBV27 and TRBJ1-5; D is ambiguous. The V and J ends lost 0 bases and 2 bases respectively, with 8 bases between them. CDR1 is MNHEY, CDR2 SMNVEV, per germline (reference sequence). This CDR3 is built from 15 residues. The CDR3 region is CASSLSIGGNQPQHF. CDR3 in DNA: TGTGCCAGCAGTTTATCGATCGGTGGCAATCAGCCCCAGCATTTT.

This sequence joins TRBV29-1 and TRBJ2-7; 7 bases fit TRBD2. V gave up 5 bases and J gave up 7 bases; unmatched junction bases: 5. From germline, CDR1 is SQVTM and CDR2 ANQGSEA. The length of the CDR3 is 11 residues. CDR3 coding DNA: TGCAGCGTTCGGTCCGGGAGGGAGCAGTACTTC. Translating gives CSVRSGREQYF.

V usage is TRBV4-1 and J usage is TRBJ1-6, with D uncertain. Deletions cut 0 bases from V and 4 bases from J, with 10 bases between. Germline V gives CDR1 MGHRA, CDR2 YSYEKL. This CDR3 is 16 amino acids long. The CDR3 region is CASSQEHGRYNSPLHF. The CDR3 DNA reads TGCGCCAGCAGCCAAGAGCACGGCCGGTATAATTCACCCCTCCACTTT.

J is TRBJ2-1 and V is TRBV7-8, with 7 bases that match TRBD1. Germline-derived CDR1 and CDR2 are SGHVS and FQNEAQ. V lost 5 bases, J lost 7 bases, and 14 bases stayed unmatched. This CDR3 has 16 amino acids. The CDR3 region has the DNA TGTGCCAGCAGCACCCCTCGGACAGGAGGAAGGAATGAGCAGTTCTTC. This gives the protein CASSTPRTGGRNEQFF.

V is TRBV2 and J is TRBJ2-2; 7 bases are a match to TRBD2. J was trimmed by 6 bases and V by 6 bases; bases with no gene match: 4. There are 13 residues in the CDR3. Germline CDR1 is SNHLY and CDR2 is FYNNEI. CDR3 sequence: CASRGGRSGELFF. Written as DNA, the CDR3 is TGTGCCAGCAGGGGAGGGAGGTCCGGGGAGCTGTTTTTT.

Only one count was recorded for this clone. V gene TRBV30 combines with J gene TRBJ2-1, with 12 bases fitting TRBD2. The J segment lost 1 base and the V segment lost 4 bases, leaving 5 bases of the junction unmatched. The CDR3 is made up of 16 amino acids. Per the germline V gene, CDR1 is GTSNPN and CDR2 is SVGIG (reference sequence). The DNA of the CDR3 is TGTGCCTGGAACCTCGGACTAGCGGGGTCCTACAATGAGCAGTTCTTC. Translating gives CAWNLGLAGSYNEQFF.

The rearrangement joins TRBV6-1 to TRBJ2-3; 9 nucleotides line up with TRBD2. V lost 4 bases to trimming and J lost 0 bases; unmatched junction nucleotides: 2. Germline assignment: CDR1 MNHNS and CDR2 SASEGT. This CDR3 contains 15 residues. The CDR3 loop is CASSGGLASTDTQYF. The CDR3 DNA sequence: TGTGCCAGCAGTGGGGGACTAGCTAGCACAGATACGCAGTATTTT.

The V and J genes are TRBV2 and TRBJ2-5, with D maybe TRBD2 (6 bases). The assigned J gene may be wrong: the sequence end matches TRBJ2-7 better. This CDR3 has 13 amino acids. Per germline, CDR1 SNHLY and CDR2 FYNNEI. CDR3 nucleotides: TGTGCCAGCAGGGAGGGGAGCTCCTACGAGCAGTACTTC. Amino acid sequence: CASREGSSYEQYF.

V is TRBV4-1 and J is TRBJ2-5; D not resolved. This CDR3 is built from 14 residues. CDR1 is MGHRA, CDR2 YSYEKL, per germline. Trimming left V 4 bases short and J 5 bases short, with 14 bases between. CDR3 protein: CASSPKMGPETQYF. DNA for the CDR3: TGCGCCAGCAGCCCGAAAATGGGCCCCGAGACCCAGTACTTC.

The chain uses TRBV5-5 and TRBJ1-6; D call uncertain. The CDR3 sequence is 14 residues long. Trimming left V 4 bases short and J 7 bases short, with 12 bases between. Per the germline V gene, CDR1 is SGHKS and CDR2 is YYEKEE (reference sequence). DNA for the CDR3: TGTGCCAGCAGCAGAACGACGGGAAATTCACCCCTCCACTTT. It specifies CASSRTTGNSPLHF.

Regarding this clone: Additional DNA sequences in this sample encode the identical CDR3. V is TRBV5-1 and J is TRBJ2-7; D gene unclear. Germline lookup yields CDR1 SGHRS and CDR2 YFSETQ. The CDR3 consists of 13 residues. V lost 0 bases and J lost 1, with 5 bases in between. The CDR3 is CASSLVGSYEQYF. CDR3 coding DNA: TGCGCCAGCAGCTTGGTGGGGTCCTACGAGCAGTACTTC.

The chain joins TRBV6-5 to TRBJ2-1; no definite D call. Germline CDR1 MNHEY, CDR2 SVGAGI. CDR3 length equals 13 residues. The V gene lost 4 bases and the J gene lost 9 bases, with 13 bases spanning the gap. The CDR3 spells CASSLRGFIEQFF. The DNA for the CDR3 is TGTGCCAGCAGTTTAAGAGGATTCATTGAGCAGTTCTTC.

This clone was picked up one time. The chain has TRBV27 and TRBJ2-7; D is unresolved. V dropped 1 base and J dropped 1 base, with 5 bases sitting between them. The CDR3 has 13 amino acids. CDR1 MNHEY and CDR2 SMNVEV come from the germline V gene (reference sequence). CDR3 sequence reads: CASSLFLSYEQYF. CDR3 DNA sequence: TGTGCCAGCAGTTTATTCCTTTCCTACGAGCAGTACTTC.

V is TRBV19 and J is TRBJ1-1; tentative D call: TRBD1 (5 bases). From germline, CDR1 is LNHDA and CDR2 SQIVND (reference sequence). This CDR3 is built from 13 residues. The V gene lost 3 bases and the J gene lost 5 bases, with 10 bases spanning the gap. The CDR3 nucleotides read TGTGCCAGTAGTATCTCATGGGGGACTGAAGCTTTCTTT. Protein product: CASSISWGTEAFF.

This rearrangement joins TRBV5-1 to TRBJ2-7; D is unclear. CDR3 size: 12 residues. Germline V gives CDR1 SGHRS, CDR2 YFSETQ. The V gene lost 5 bases and the J gene lost 2 bases, with 8 bases spanning the gap. The chain's CDR3 is CASSGETYEQYF. Here the CDR3 DNA reads TGCGCCAGCAGTGGCGAAACCTACGAGCAGTACTTC.